This T cell receptor beta chain is drawn from a study of identical twins. TCRdb used MiXCR to reprocess the 5' RACE reads, holding one entry per CDR3 protein. The repertoire holds fewer than 500,000 distinct CDR3 sequences, with approximately 25% as singletons. The V gene end was trimmed by 8 bases and the J gene end by 9 bases; junction bases not matched to a gene: 6. This CDR3 is built from 12 residues. Germline V gene lookup returns CDR1 SEHNR and CDR2 FQNEAQ (reference sequence). The same data also went into a second study, on T cells expressing NK-cell markers. In that study: Of CD8+ T cells, roughly 1.0-7.0% belonged to dominant NKG2C+ clonotypes in more than five donors.

This sequence joins TRBV7-9 and TRBJ2-2; 7 bases agree with TRBD1. This TCR was sampled from a woman between 18 and 29 years old in good health. What was sequenced was CD4+ T cells sorted from blood. CDR3 nucleotide sequence: TGTGCCAGCGGTACAGGGGAGCGGGAGCTGTTTTTT. Residues: CASGTGERELFF.